A single T cell receptor beta chain is shown here with its context. The antigen is not known. These data belong to a study of brain T cells in children with intractable seizures. Whole-study findings and limits: Pre- and post-surgery blood differed in depth, so pre-surgery absences may be undersampling.

The ends were cut back, 1 base at V and 3 bases at J, with 16 bases in the middle. Germline CDR1 SEHNR, CDR2 FQNEAQ (reference sequence). The CDR3 covers 16 residues. The data were produced by immunoSEQ multiplex PCR, yet TCRdb's version contains in-frame clones alone and is incomplete. The table records about 340,000 clones, more than 85% of them present only once. Time point indicated: blood from clinic visit 5 months post-surgery; TSC patient then seizure free. Sequencing used peripheral blood, obtained 4 to 5 months after surgery. This TCR was sampled from a boy in the first two years of life with tuberous sclerosis and intractable seizures. The J gene is TRBJ2-7, the V gene TRBV7-9; tentative D call: TRBD1 (6 bases). CDR3 in amino acids: CASSLVGAGARYEQYF. CDR3 sequence (DNA): TGTGCCAGCAGCTTAGTAGGGGCAGGGGCTCGCTACGAGCAGTACTTC. The complete variable domain, with remaining parts taken from reference TRBV7-9 and TRBJ2-7, reads DTGVSQNPRHKITKRGQNVTFRCDPISEHNRLYWYRQTLGQGPEFLTYFQNEAQLEKSRLLSDRFSAERPKGSFSTLEIQRTEQGDSAMYLCASSLVGAGARYEQYFGPGTRLTVT.